The 4 T cell receptor beta chains presented below share a single source sample, sequenced in a study of radiotherapy plus CTLA-4 blockade in lung cancer (dated by TCRdb to the late 2010s). The method behind the library was the immunoSEQ multiplex PCR assay. Drawn from immuneACCESS, this table holds only the in-frame rearrangements with V and J called that TCRdb kept. Clones are partly lost; checked studies trace under half to an unresolved V gene and leave the rest unexplained. The sample data list 45,000 to 60,000 clones, and around 79% of these were observed just once. The top ten clones comprise around 7.9% of the sample. This sample comprised peripheral blood, obtained from a patient treated with radiotherapy plus ipilimumab. These receptors all stem from a human donor with non-small cell lung cancer who had a complete response to radiotherapy plus ipilimumab.

This clone came up once. This rearrangement joins TRBV7-6 to TRBJ2-2; 8 nucleotides match TRBD2. Per the germline V gene, CDR1 is SGHVS and CDR2 is FNYEAQ. The CDR3 loop spans 16 amino acids. Germline trimming cut 5 bases from V and 5 bases from J; bases unmatched to any gene: 10. The CDR3 sequence: CASSQYGGASTGELFF. The CDR3 DNA is TGTGCCAGCAGCCAATACGGGGGGGCATCGACCGGGGAGCTGTTTTTT.

This clone has a handful of counts. The genes are TRBV2 and TRBJ1-3; the match to TRBD1 covers 7 bases. CDR1 is SNHLY and CDR2 is FYNNEI in the germline V gene. This CDR3 has 17 amino acids. The V gene end was trimmed by 0 bases and the J gene end by 0 bases; junction bases not matched to a gene: 5. Written as DNA, the CDR3 is TGTGCCAGCAGTGAAGCGTTAGGGGGCTACTCTGGAAACACCATATATTTT. This encodes CASSEALGGYSGNTIYF.

This clone showed up just once. The chain links TRBV7-2 to TRBJ2-1; D perhaps matches TRBD1 (5 bases). Trimming pared 1 base from V and 9 bases from J, leaving 10 bases between. Germline CDR1 and CDR2: SGHTA and FQGNSA. The CDR3 loop spans 13 amino acids. DNA for the CDR3: TGTGCCAGCAGCTTAGGCAGGGTGGGTGAGCAGTTCTTC. Protein sequence: CASSLGRVGEQFF.

This clone was detected once. V gene TRBV7-2 combines with J gene TRBJ2-5; no firm D call. The V end was cut by 8 bases, the J end by 5 bases, with 15 bases between. Germline V gene sequence: CDR1 SGHTA, CDR2 FQGNSA. CDR3 length: 13 residues. The CDR3 reads CASRSLRGETQYF. CDR3 nucleotides: TGTGCCAGCCGTTCTTTAAGAGGCGAGACCCAGTACTTC.